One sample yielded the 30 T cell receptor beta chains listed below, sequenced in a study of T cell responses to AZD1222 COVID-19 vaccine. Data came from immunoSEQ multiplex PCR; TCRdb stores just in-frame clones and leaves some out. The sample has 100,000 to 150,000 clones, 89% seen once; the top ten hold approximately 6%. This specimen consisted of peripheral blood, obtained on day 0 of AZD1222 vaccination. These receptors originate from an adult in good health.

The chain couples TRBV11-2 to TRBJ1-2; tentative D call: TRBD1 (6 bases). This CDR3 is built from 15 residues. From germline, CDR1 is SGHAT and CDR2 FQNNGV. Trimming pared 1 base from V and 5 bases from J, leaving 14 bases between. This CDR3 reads CASSLGPGGGYGYTF. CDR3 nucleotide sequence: TGTGCCAGCAGCTTAGGCCCTGGGGGCGGTTATGGCTACACCTTC.

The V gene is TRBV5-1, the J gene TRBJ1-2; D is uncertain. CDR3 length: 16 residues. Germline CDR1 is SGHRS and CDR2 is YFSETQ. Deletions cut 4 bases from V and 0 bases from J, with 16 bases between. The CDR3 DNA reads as TGCGCCAGCAGCCGTGGTGGGCAGCGAGCTAACTATGGCTACACCTTC. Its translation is CASSRGGQRANYGYTF.

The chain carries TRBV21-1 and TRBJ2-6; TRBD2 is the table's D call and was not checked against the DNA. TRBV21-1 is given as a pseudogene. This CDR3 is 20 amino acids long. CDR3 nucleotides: TGTGCCAGCAGCTCAATCTCGCCGGGGGGCCCCAACTCTGGGGCCAACGTCCTGACTTTC. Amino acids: CASSSISPGGPNSGANVLTF.

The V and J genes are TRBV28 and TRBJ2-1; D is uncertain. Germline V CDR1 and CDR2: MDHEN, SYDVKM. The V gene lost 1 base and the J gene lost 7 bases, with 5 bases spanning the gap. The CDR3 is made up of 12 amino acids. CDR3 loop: CASSLLGNEQFF. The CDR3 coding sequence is TGTGCCAGCAGTTTATTGGGGAATGAGCAGTTCTTC.

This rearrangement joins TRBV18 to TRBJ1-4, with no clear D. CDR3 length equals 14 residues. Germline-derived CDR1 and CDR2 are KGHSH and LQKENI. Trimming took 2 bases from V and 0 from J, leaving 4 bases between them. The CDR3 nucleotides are TGTGCCAGCTCACCATGGCCAACTAATGAAAAACTGTTTTTT. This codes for CASSPWPTNEKLFF.

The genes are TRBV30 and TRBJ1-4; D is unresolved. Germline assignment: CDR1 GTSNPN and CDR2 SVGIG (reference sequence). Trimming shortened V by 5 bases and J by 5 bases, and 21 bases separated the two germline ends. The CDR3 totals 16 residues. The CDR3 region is CAWSPFRSLGNEKLFF. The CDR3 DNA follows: TGTGCCTGGTCCCCGTTCCGATCACTAGGGAATGAAAAACTGTTTTTT.

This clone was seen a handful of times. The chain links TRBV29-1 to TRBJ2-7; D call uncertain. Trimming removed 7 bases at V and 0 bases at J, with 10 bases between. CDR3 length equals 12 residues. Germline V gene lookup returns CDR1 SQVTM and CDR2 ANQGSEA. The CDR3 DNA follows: TGCAGCGGGCGGACCTACTCCTACGAGCAGTACTTC. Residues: CSGRTYSYEQYF.

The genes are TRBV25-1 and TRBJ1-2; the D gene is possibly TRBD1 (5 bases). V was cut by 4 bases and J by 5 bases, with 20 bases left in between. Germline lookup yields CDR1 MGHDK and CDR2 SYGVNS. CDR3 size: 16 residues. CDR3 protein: CASSGAGLTRGYGYTF. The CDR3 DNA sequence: TGTGCCAGCAGTGGGGCCGGACTTACTCGGGGGTATGGCTACACCTTC.

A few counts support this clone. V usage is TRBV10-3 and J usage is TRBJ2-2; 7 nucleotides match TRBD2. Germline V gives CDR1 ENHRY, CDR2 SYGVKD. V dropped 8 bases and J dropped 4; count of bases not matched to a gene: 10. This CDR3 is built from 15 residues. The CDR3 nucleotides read TGTGCCATCGGTCGGACGGGGGGTCTCACCGGGGAGCTGTTTTTT. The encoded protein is CAIGRTGGLTGELFF.

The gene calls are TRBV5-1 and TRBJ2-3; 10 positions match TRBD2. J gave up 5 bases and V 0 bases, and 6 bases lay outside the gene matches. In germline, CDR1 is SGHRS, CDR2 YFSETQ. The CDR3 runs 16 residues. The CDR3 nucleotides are TGCGCCAGCAGCTTGGGGGCTAGCGGGGGAGGAGATACGCAGTATTTT. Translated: CASSLGASGGGDTQYF.

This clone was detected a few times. The CDR3 sequence: CASSVSGRSQETQYF. In nucleotides, the CDR3 is TGTGCCAGCAGCGTTAGCGGACGGAGTCAAGAGACCCAGTACTTC. The chain employs TRBV9 and TRBJ2-5; a weak D match, TRBD2 (6 bases). Trimming left V 2 bases short and J 2 bases short, with 13 bases between. This CDR3 comprises 15 residues. CDR1 SGDLS and CDR2 YYNGEE come from the germline V gene.

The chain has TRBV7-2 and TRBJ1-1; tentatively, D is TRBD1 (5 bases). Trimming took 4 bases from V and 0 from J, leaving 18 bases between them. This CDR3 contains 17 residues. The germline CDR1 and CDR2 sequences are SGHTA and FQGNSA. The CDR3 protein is CASSWPGSSGMNTEAFF. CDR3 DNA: TGTGCCAGCAGCTGGCCAGGGAGTTCGGGAATGAACACTGAAGCTTTCTTT.

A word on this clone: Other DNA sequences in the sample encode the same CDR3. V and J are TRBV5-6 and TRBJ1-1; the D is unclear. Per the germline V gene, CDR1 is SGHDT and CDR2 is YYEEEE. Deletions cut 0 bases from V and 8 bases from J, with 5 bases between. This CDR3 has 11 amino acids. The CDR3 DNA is TGTGCCAGCAGCTTGGGCGGAGAAGCTTTCTTT. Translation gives CASSLGGEAFF.

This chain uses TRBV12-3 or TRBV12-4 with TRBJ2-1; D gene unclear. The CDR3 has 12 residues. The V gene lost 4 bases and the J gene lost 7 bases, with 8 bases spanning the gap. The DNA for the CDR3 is TGTGCCAGCAGTTACAATCCAAATGAGCAGTTCTTC. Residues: CASSYNPNEQFF.

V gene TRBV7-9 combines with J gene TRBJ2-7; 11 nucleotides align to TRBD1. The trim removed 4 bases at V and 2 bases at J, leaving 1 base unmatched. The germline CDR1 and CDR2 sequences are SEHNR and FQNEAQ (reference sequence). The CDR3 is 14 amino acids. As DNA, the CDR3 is TGTGCCAGCAGCTCGGGACAGGGGGCCTACGAGCAGTACTTC. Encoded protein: CASSSGQGAYEQYF.

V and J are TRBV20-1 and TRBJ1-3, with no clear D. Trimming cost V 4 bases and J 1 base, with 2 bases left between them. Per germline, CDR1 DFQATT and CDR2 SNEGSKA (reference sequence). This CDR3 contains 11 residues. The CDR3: CSAKSGNTIYF. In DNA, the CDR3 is TGCAGTGCTAAGTCTGGAAACACCATATATTTT.

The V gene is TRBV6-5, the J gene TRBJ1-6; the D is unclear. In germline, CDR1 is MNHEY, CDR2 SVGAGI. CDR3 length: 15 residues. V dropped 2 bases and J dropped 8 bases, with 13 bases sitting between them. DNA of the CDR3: TGTGCCAGCAGTTACGGGCAGCCCAGCTATTCACCCCTCCACTTT. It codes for CASSYGQPSYSPLHF.

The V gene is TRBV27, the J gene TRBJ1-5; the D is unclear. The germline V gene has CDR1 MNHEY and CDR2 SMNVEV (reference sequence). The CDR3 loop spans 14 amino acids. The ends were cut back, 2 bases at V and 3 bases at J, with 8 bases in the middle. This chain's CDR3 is CASSLGRNNQPQHF. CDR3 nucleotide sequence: TGTGCCAGCAGTTTAGGCAGAAACAATCAGCCCCAGCATTTT.

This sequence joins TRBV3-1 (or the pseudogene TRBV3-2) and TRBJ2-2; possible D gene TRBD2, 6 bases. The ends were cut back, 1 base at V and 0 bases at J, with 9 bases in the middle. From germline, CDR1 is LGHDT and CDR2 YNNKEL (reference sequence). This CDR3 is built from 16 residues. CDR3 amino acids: CASSQAAGPNTGELFF. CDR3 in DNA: TGTGCCAGCAGCCAAGCAGCGGGCCCGAACACCGGGGAGCTGTTTTTT.

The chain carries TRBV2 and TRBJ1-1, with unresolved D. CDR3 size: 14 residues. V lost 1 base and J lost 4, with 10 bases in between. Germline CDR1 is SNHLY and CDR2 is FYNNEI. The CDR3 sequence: CASSEGTRGTEAFF. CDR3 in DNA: TGTGCCAGCAGTGAAGGAACACGGGGCACTGAAGCTTTCTTT.

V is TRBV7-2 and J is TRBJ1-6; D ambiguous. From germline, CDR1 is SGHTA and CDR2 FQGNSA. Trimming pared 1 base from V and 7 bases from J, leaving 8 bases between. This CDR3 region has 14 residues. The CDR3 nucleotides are TGTGCCAGCAGCTTAGTTAGGACGAATTCACCCCTCCACTTT. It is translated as CASSLVRTNSPLHF.

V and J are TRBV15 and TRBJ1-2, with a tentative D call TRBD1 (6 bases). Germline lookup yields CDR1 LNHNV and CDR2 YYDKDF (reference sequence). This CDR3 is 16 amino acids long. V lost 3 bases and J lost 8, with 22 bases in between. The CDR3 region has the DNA TGTGCCACCAGCAGGAGGGGGGTTGGGGTTTCTTACGGCTACACCTTC. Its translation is CATSRRGVGVSYGYTF.

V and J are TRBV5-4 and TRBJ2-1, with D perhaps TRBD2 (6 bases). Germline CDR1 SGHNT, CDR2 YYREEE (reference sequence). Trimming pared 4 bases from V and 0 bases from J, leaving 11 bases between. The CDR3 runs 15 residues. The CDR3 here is CASSLSGGSYNEQFF. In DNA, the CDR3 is TGTGCCAGCAGCCTTAGCGGAGGCTCCTACAATGAGCAGTTCTTC.

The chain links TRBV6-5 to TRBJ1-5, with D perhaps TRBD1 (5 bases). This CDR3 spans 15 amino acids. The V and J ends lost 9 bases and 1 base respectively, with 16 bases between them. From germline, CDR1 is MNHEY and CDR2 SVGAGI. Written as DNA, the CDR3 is TGTGCCAGTGGGGAGGGGAGAGGGAGCAATCAGCCCCAGCATTTT. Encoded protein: CASGEGRGSNQPQHF.

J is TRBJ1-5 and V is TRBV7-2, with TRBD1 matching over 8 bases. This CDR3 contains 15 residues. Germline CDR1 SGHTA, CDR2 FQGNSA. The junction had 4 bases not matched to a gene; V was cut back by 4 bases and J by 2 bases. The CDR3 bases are TGTGCCAGCAGCTCGGAGACAGGGGGCAATCAGCCCCAGCATTTT. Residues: CASSSETGGNQPQHF.

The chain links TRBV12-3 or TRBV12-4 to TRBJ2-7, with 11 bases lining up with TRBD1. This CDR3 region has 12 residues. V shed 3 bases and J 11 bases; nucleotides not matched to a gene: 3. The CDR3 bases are TGTGCCAGCAGTTTGGACAGGGGGCGAAAGTACTTC. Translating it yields CASSLDRGRKYF.

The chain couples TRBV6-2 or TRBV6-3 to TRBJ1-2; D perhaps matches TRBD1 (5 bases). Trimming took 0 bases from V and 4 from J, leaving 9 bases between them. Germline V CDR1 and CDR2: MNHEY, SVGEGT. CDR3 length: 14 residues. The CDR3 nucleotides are TGTGCCAGCAGTTACTCCCAGGGTCGCTATGGCTACACCTTC. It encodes CASSYSQGRYGYTF.

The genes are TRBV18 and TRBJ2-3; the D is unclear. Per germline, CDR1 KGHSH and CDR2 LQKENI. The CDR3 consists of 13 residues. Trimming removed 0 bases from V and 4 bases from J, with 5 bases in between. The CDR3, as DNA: TGTGCCAGCTCACCACCAGGGTCAGATACGCAGTATTTT. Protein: CASSPPGSDTQYF.

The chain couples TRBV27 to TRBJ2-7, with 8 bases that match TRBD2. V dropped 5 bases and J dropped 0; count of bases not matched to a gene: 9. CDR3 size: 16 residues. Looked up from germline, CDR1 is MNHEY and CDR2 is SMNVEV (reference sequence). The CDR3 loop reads CASSAPGLGSSYEQYF. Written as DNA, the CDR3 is TGTGCCAGCAGTGCACCGGGACTAGGGAGCTCCTACGAGCAGTACTTC.

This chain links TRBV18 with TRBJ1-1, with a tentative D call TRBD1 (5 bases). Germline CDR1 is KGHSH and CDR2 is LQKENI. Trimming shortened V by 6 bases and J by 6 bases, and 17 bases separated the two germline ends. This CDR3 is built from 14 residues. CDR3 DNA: TGTGCCAGCTCGTGGGGGACGGTCGCCTCTGAAGCTTTCTTT. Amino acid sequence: CASSWGTVASEAFF.